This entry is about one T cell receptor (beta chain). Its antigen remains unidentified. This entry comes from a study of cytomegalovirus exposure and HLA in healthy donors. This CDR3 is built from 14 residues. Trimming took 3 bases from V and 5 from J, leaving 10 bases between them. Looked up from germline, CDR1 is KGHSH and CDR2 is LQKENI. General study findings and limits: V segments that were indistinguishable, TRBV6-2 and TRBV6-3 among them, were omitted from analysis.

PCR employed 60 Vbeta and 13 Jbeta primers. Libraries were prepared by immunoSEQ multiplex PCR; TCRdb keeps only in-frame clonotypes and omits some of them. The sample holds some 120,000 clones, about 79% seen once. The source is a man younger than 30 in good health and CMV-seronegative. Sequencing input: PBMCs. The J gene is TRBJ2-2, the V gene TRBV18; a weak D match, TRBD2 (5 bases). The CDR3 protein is CASSPAPGTGELFF. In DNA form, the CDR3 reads TGTGCCAGCTCACCTGCCCCGGGGACCGGGGAGCTGTTTTTT.